The 17 T cell receptor beta chains listed next were all sequenced from one sample in a study of T-cell memory formation after mild COVID-19. Each CDR3 protein is one row after TCRdb ran MiXCR on the 5' RACE reads. The sample has 550,000 to 600,000 distinct CDR3 sequences; around a sixth are singletons. Sequences were obtained from PBMCs or a T cell subset sorted from them (not recorded which). These receptors were collected from an adult woman who had mild COVID-19 (a few samples of this study predate the infection). Cell type and time point are not known.

This clonotype has a handful of counts. The chain carries TRBV11-2 and TRBJ2-1, with a tentative D call TRBD2 (6 bases). Germline-derived CDR1 and CDR2 are SGHAT and FQNNGV. The CDR3 runs to 17 residues. Trimming cost V 2 bases and J 6 bases, with 20 bases left between them. The CDR3 sequence: CASSLIFRGWRSNEQFF. As DNA, the CDR3 is TGTGCCAGCAGCTTAATTTTTCGGGGGTGGAGGTCCAATGAGCAGTTCTTC.

This clonotype was detected a few times. The chain uses TRBV5-8 and TRBJ2-5, with 11 bases identical to TRBD1. The CDR3 loop spans 15 amino acids. Germline lookup yields CDR1 SGHTS and CDR2 YDEGEE. V shed 3 bases, J shed 5 bases, and the junction held 6 bases outside the gene matches. The CDR3 spells CASSSRTGGLETQYF. The DNA of the CDR3 is TGTGCCAGCAGCTCCCGGACAGGGGGCCTGGAGACCCAGTACTTC.

CDR3 coding DNA: TGTGCCACCCGGACAGAGAACACCGGGGAGCTGTTTTTT. It encodes CATRTENTGELFF. The chain carries TRBV2 and TRBJ2-2; D perhaps matches TRBD1 (6 bases). CDR3 length: 13 residues. Germline CDR1 and CDR2: SNHLY and FYNNEI. Trimming removed 10 bases at V and 1 base at J, with 10 bases between.

This clonotype was picked up a small number of times. The rearrangement uses TRBV7-9 and TRBJ2-5, with 9 bases matching TRBD2. This CDR3 has 14 amino acids. Germline V gives CDR1 SEHNR, CDR2 FQNEAQ (reference sequence). The trim removed 3 bases at V and 2 bases at J, leaving 1 base unmatched. This CDR3 is CASSFAGGQETQYF. CDR3 coding DNA: TGTGCCAGCAGCTTCGCGGGAGGGCAAGAGACCCAGTACTTC. Complete variable domain (other parts from reference TRBV7-9 and TRBJ2-5): DTGVSQNPRHKITKRGQNVTFRCDPISEHNRLYWYRQTLGQGPEFLTYFQNEAQLEKSRLLSDRFSAERPKGSFSTLEIQRTEQGDSAMYLCASSFAGGQETQYFGPGTRLLVL.

There are many counts of this clonotype. This sequence joins TRBV3-1 and TRBJ2-1; no definite D call. This CDR3 has 13 residues. V was shortened by 0 bases and J by 7 bases, with 7 bases between the two germline ends. CDR1 and CDR2 from the germline V gene are LGHDT and YNNKEL (reference sequence). The chain's CDR3 is CASSQDLGNEQFF. The CDR3 bases are TGTGCCAGCAGCCAAGACCTGGGAAATGAGCAGTTCTTC.

A few counts support this clonotype. The chain couples TRBV7-3 to TRBJ2-3, with TRBD2 matching 8 bases. This CDR3 region has 16 residues. Trimming took 2 bases from V and 1 from J; bases not matched to a gene: 5. The germline CDR1 and CDR2 sequences are SGHTA and FQGTGA. The chain's CDR3 is CASSLSRRGGTDTQYF. In nucleotides, the CDR3 is TGTGCCAGCAGCTTATCGAGGCGGGGGGGCACAGATACGCAGTATTTT.

This clonotype was seen many times. The chain employs TRBV20-1 and TRBJ2-4; tentative D call: TRBD1 (7 bases). CDR3 length: 15 amino acids. The ends were cut back, 6 bases at V and 2 bases at J, with 17 bases in the middle. Germline CDR1 DFQATT, CDR2 SNEGSKA (reference sequence). The CDR3 sequence is CSASRAGGTKNIQYF. The CDR3 DNA reads as TGCAGTGCCTCTAGGGCAGGGGGGACCAAAAACATTCAGTACTTC.

This clonotype was counted only a few times. The V gene is TRBV12-3 or TRBV12-4, the J gene TRBJ1-1; a possible D gene is TRBD1 (5 bases). Trimming took off 3 bases at V and 8 bases at J, with 16 bases between the two ends. The CDR3 is made up of 14 amino acids. The CDR3 DNA follows: TGTGCCAGCAGTTTTAGGGGCGGGTTGGCGGAAGCTTTCTTT. Its protein product is CASSFRGGLAEAFF.

There are a few counts of this clonotype. The rearrangement uses TRBV5-1 and TRBJ1-5; D is possibly TRBD1 (6 bases). CDR3 length: 16 residues. Trimming removed 4 bases at V and 6 bases at J, with 20 bases between. Looked up from germline, CDR1 is SGHRS and CDR2 is YFSETQ. The CDR3 here is CASSPGAGQLSQPQHF. The CDR3, as DNA: TGCGCCAGCAGCCCGGGGGCAGGGCAATTGAGTCAGCCCCAGCATTTT.

This clonotype was observed a few times. This chain connects TRBV14 to TRBJ2-2, with D tentatively TRBD1 (6 bases). The CDR3 is 12 residues long. V lost 4 bases and J lost 6, with 6 bases in between. Per the germline V gene, CDR1 is SGHDN and CDR2 is FVKESK. The CDR3, as DNA: TGTGCCAGCAGCCGGACAGCCGGGGAGCTGTTTTTT. Its protein is CASSRTAGELFF.

This clonotype was detected only a few times. V and J are TRBV15 and TRBJ2-3; TRBD2 aligns across 10 bases. The CDR3 extends over 17 amino acids. Trimming removed 1 base from V and 6 bases from J; junction bases left unmatched: 10. From germline, CDR1 is LNHNV and CDR2 YYDKDF (reference sequence). In DNA form, the CDR3 reads TGTGCCACCAGCAGAGGGGTGTCTAGCGGGAGAGTGGATACGCAGTATTTT. Translating gives CATSRGVSSGRVDTQYF.

The chain couples TRBV29-1 to TRBJ1-1; the match to TRBD1 covers 9 bases. Trimming took 6 bases from V and 6 from J; bases not matched to a gene: 5. Germline V gene sequence: CDR1 SQVTM, CDR2 ANQGSEA. The CDR3 loop spans 12 amino acids. The DNA of the CDR3 is TGCAGCGTGACCGGGACAGGGCCTGAAGCTTTCTTT. The encoded protein is CSVTGTGPEAFF.

The chain is built from TRBV7-2 and TRBJ2-1, with TRBD1 matching 11 bases. The CDR3 has 16 amino acids. CDR1 SGHTA and CDR2 FQGNSA come from the germline V gene. V lost 3 bases, J lost 6 bases, and 7 bases stayed unmatched. The CDR3 protein is CASSFGDRGSRNEQFF. CDR3 coding DNA: TGTGCCAGCAGCTTTGGGGACAGGGGGTCCCGCAATGAGCAGTTCTTC.

This clonotype was detected a few times. The chain employs TRBV7-2 and TRBJ2-7, with 8 bases fitting TRBD1. Per the germline V gene, CDR1 is SGHTA and CDR2 is FQGNSA. The CDR3 sequence is 15 residues long. V gave up 2 bases and J gave up 1 base; unmatched junction bases: 4. DNA of the CDR3: TGTGCCAGCAGCTTAAGTTGGGACAGGTCCTACGAGCAGTACTTC. This codes for CASSLSWDRSYEQYF.

The table lists this clonotype with many counts. J is TRBJ1-5 and V is TRBV7-2; possible D gene TRBD1, 5 bases. CDR1 is SGHTA, CDR2 FQGNSA, per germline. Trimming removed 7 bases from V and 2 bases from J, with 9 bases in between. This CDR3 is 13 amino acids long. CDR3: CASKGYGNQPQHF. The CDR3 DNA reads TGTGCCAGCAAGGGGTATGGCAATCAGCCCCAGCATTTT.

The CDR3 protein is CASSPPGPSNEKLFF. The CDR3 nucleotides read TGTGCCAGCTCACCACCCGGGCCGTCTAATGAAAAACTGTTTTTT. This sequence joins TRBV18 and TRBJ1-4, with D hard to call. The ends were cut back, 0 bases at V and 3 bases at J, with 8 bases in the middle. The germline V gene has CDR1 KGHSH and CDR2 LQKENI. This CDR3 has 15 residues.

V and J are TRBV7-9 and TRBJ1-1, with a possible D match to TRBD1 (5 bases). Trimming shortened V by 0 bases and J by 0 bases, and 11 bases separated the two germline ends. Germline CDR1 is SEHNR and CDR2 is FQNEAQ (reference sequence). The CDR3 is 16 residues long. The CDR3 spells CASSLAGGFMNTEAFF. The CDR3 DNA reads TGTGCCAGCAGCTTAGCCGGGGGGTTCATGAACACTGAAGCTTTCTTT.